A single sample gave rise to the 28 T cell receptor beta chains below, sequenced in a study of CD8 T cells in ankylosing spondylitis. TCRdb used MiXCR to reprocess the 5' RACE reads, holding one entry per CDR3 protein. Among some 220,000 distinct CDR3 sequences listed, 8.2% were seen once. The sample consisted of blood, either unsorted or a sorted T cell fraction (not recorded which). The source is a female donor with ankylosing spondylitis or in good health (not recorded which).

This clonotype was observed many times. The chain has TRBV12-5 and TRBJ1-1; D is possibly TRBD1 (5 bases). CDR3 length: 14 residues. Trimming shortened V by 7 bases and J by 0 bases, and 12 bases separated the two germline ends. From germline, CDR1 is LGHNT and CDR2 FRNRAP. The CDR3: CASAIGGMNTEAFF. CDR3 DNA: TGTGCTAGTGCCATTGGGGGGATGAACACTGAAGCTTTCTTT.

This clonotype was observed many times. The CDR3 region has the DNA TGTGCCAGCAGCTTAGATGGAAGGTGGGCCAACGTCCTGACTTTC. Amino acid sequence: CASSLDGRWANVLTF. The chain uses TRBV7-9 and TRBJ2-6; no reliable D call. This CDR3 has 15 residues. V shed 1 base and J shed 5 bases, with 9 bases lying between them. Germline CDR1 is SEHNR and CDR2 is FQNEAQ (reference sequence).

This clonotype was recorded many times. The V gene is TRBV9, the J gene TRBJ2-3, with no clear D. V was clipped by 1 base and J by 2 bases, with 5 bases between them. Germline assignment: CDR1 SGDLS and CDR2 YYNGEE. CDR3 length equals 13 residues. The CDR3 is CASSVFTTDTQYF. In DNA, the CDR3 is TGTGCCAGCAGCGTATTTACCACAGATACGCAGTATTTT.

This clonotype was seen repeatedly, ten times or more. The chain combines TRBV20-1 with TRBJ2-3; 9 nucleotides agree with TRBD2. With 3 bases clipped from V and 7 bases from J, the junction kept 8 bases outside the gene matches. CDR1 is DFQATT and CDR2 is SNEGSKA in the germline V gene (reference sequence). The CDR3 runs to 14 residues. In DNA, the CDR3 is TGCAGTGCTAGTTGGCTTAGCGGGAGACATACGCAGTATTTT. The encoded protein is CSASWLSGRHTQYF.

The J gene is TRBJ2-3, the V gene TRBV7-9; tentatively, D is TRBD2 (6 bases). The length of the CDR3 is 15 residues. Looked up from germline, CDR1 is SEHNR and CDR2 is FQNEAQ (reference sequence). The V and J ends lost 5 bases and 2 bases respectively, with 14 bases between them. As DNA, the CDR3 is TGTGCCAGCAGCCCTGTGGCGGGGTACACAGATACGCAGTATTTT. It yields the protein CASSPVAGYTDTQYF.

The gene calls are TRBV10-3 and TRBJ2-7; perhaps TRBD2 as D (5 bases). The CDR3 has 12 amino acids. V shed 4 bases and J shed 1 base, with 5 bases lying between them. Germline values: CDR1 ENHRY, CDR2 SYGVKD. The CDR3 DNA reads TGTGCCATCAGTGGAGGGTCCTACGAGCAGTACTTC. Translated, it gives CAISGGSYEQYF.

This clonotype was observed at least ten times. The chain recombines TRBV12-3 or TRBV12-4 with TRBJ2-3; TRBD2 agrees at 11 bases. The CDR3 has 15 amino acids. The ends lost 6 bases at V and 4 bases at J; junction bases unmatched: 6. CDR3: CASRYLAGGPDTQYF. The CDR3 region has the DNA TGTGCCAGCAGGTATCTAGCGGGGGGCCCAGATACGCAGTATTTT.

In its sample, this clonotype was seen many times. This chain uses TRBV30 with TRBJ2-3; D remains ambiguous. The CDR3 extends over 11 amino acids. V lost 0 bases to trimming and J lost 5 bases, with 3 bases between them. CDR1 GTSNPN and CDR2 SVGIG come from the germline V gene (reference sequence). The CDR3 loop is CAWSVKDTQYF. CDR3 coding DNA: TGTGCCTGGAGTGTTAAAGATACGCAGTATTTT.

This clonotype was counted at least ten times. V and J are TRBV6-2 or TRBV6-3 and TRBJ2-1; no reliable D call. The CDR3 extends over 15 amino acids. Trimming pared 4 bases from V and 4 bases from J, leaving 14 bases between. The germline CDR1 and CDR2 sequences are MNHEY and SVGEGT. For the CDR3, the DNA is TGTGCCAGCAGTTCCTCTGGAGTTGTATACAATGAGCAGTTCTTC. It translates to CASSSSGVVYNEQFF.

This clonotype was recorded many times. V is TRBV12-3 or TRBV12-4 and J is TRBJ1-2; 7 positions agree with TRBD1. The CDR3 is made up of 14 amino acids. Trimming took 5 bases from V and 4 from J; bases not matched to a gene: 7. The CDR3 DNA sequence: TGTGCCAGCAGTAAAAGGACAGGTCCCTATGGCTACACCTTC. Residues: CASSKRTGPYGYTF.

This clonotype was picked up many times. The gene calls are TRBV7-8 and TRBJ2-7, with D unresolved. Between the trimmed V and J ends, which lost 0 bases and 5 bases, there was a span of 5 bases. Germline CDR1 SGHVS, CDR2 FQNEAQ. This CDR3 comprises 12 residues. The CDR3 protein is CASSLAVHEQYF. CDR3 nucleotides: TGTGCCAGCAGCTTAGCTGTCCACGAGCAGTACTTC.

This clonotype was observed at least ten times. The V gene is TRBV12-3 or TRBV12-4, the J gene TRBJ2-4; 9 bases are shared with TRBD1. The CDR3 spans 13 residues. The V gene end was trimmed by 6 bases and the J gene end by 6 bases; junction bases not matched to a gene: 3. The CDR3 region has the DNA TGTGCCAGCAGCCGGGGACAGGGAAACATTCAGTACTTC. It yields the protein CASSRGQGNIQYF.

In its sample, this clonotype was seen many times. CDR3 sequence reads: CASSFKRTGKGNHGYTF. The CDR3 nucleotides are TGTGCCAGCAGCTTTAAAAGGACTGGGAAGGGGAACCATGGCTACACCTTC. V gene TRBV7-2 combines with J gene TRBJ1-2; D may be TRBD1 (5 bases). Trimming removed 3 bases from V and 6 bases from J, with 23 bases in between. In germline, CDR1 is SGHTA, CDR2 FQGNSA. The CDR3 runs 17 residues.

Ten or more counts support this clonotype. The genes are TRBV6-6 and TRBJ2-7; TRBD1 might be the D (6 bases). The germline gives CDR1 MNHNY, CDR2 SVGAGI (reference sequence). Trimming shortened V by 2 bases and J by 3 bases, and 8 bases separated the two germline ends. The CDR3 totals 13 residues. In nucleotides, the CDR3 is TGTGCCAGCAGTTACGGACAGCTCTACGAGCAGTACTTC. Translating gives CASSYGQLYEQYF.

The genes are TRBV6-1 and TRBJ2-3, with 15 bases fitting TRBD2. The germline gives CDR1 MNHNS, CDR2 SASEGT. This CDR3 is 15 amino acids long. V lost 8 bases to trimming and J lost 6 bases; unmatched junction nucleotides: 6. For the CDR3, the DNA is TGTGCCAGCGGGGGACTAGCGGGAGGTGGCGATACGCAGTATTTT. Protein: CASGGLAGGGDTQYF.

The sample holds a few counts of this clonotype. J is TRBJ1-4 and V is TRBV7-2; 12 bases match TRBD1. V trimming: 4 bases; J trimming: 2 bases; junction bases outside the gene matches: 5. The germline V gene has CDR1 SGHTA and CDR2 FQGNSA. The CDR3 covers 17 residues. CDR3 coding DNA: TGTGCCAGCAGCTCGGGGACAGGGGGCTTTACTAATGAAAAACTGTTTTTT. Protein sequence: CASSSGTGGFTNEKLFF.

This clonotype turned up a few times. DNA for the CDR3: TGTGCCAGCAGCTCTCCAGACAGGGTGAACACTGAAGCTTTCTTT. Translated: CASSSPDRVNTEAFF. The chain recombines TRBV11-1 with TRBJ1-1; TRBD1 agrees at 7 bases. CDR1 and CDR2 from the germline V gene are SGHAT and FQDESV (reference sequence). The CDR3 contains 15 residues. V lost 4 bases and J lost 0; bases outside the gene matches: 5.

At least ten counts were recorded for this clonotype. The chain joins TRBV14 to TRBJ1-2, with TRBD1 matching 9 bases. Germline-derived CDR1 and CDR2 are SGHDN and FVKESK. V trimming: 3 bases; J trimming: 4 bases; junction bases outside the gene matches: 3. The CDR3 has 14 amino acids. Written as DNA, the CDR3 is TGTGCCAGCAGCCAGGGGACAGGGCCCTATGGCTACACCTTC. Protein sequence: CASSQGTGPYGYTF.

The sample holds many counts of this clonotype. The CDR3 DNA is TGCAGTGCTACCGGGGGTCACAAGGAGACCCAGTACTTC. Its translation: CSATGGHKETQYF. The chain couples TRBV20-1 to TRBJ2-5; tentatively, D is TRBD2 (6 bases). Trimming took off 4 bases at V and 5 bases at J, with 14 bases between the two ends. Germline CDR1 is DFQATT and CDR2 is SNEGSKA (reference sequence). The CDR3 totals 13 residues.

This clonotype was counted at least ten times. V and J are TRBV7-8 and TRBJ1-5, with D possibly TRBD1 on 5 matching bases. Trimming took 0 bases from V and 6 from J, leaving 18 bases between them. The CDR3 has 17 amino acids. In germline, CDR1 is SGHVS, CDR2 FQNEAQ. DNA for the CDR3: TGTGCCAGCAGCTTAGCGGCCCAAGGAGGGGCCGGTCAGCCCCAGCATTTT. Its translation: CASSLAAQGGAGQPQHF.

This clonotype has just a few counts. The rearrangement links TRBV6-6 to TRBJ2-1; D is possibly TRBD2 (6 bases). The CDR3 covers 13 residues. V was trimmed by 7 bases and J by 4 bases, leaving 11 bases between them. CDR1 and CDR2 (germline): MNHNY, SVGAGI (reference sequence). In nucleotides, the CDR3 is TGTGCCAGCACCGGGACTCCATACAATGAGCAGTTCTTC. Its translation: CASTGTPYNEQFF.

The sample holds many counts of this clonotype. The V call is TRBV7-2, the J call TRBJ2-1; D perhaps matches TRBD1 (6 bases). V lost 6 bases to trimming and J lost 6 bases, with 18 bases between them. Germline CDR1 SGHTA, CDR2 FQGNSA. The CDR3 spans 15 residues. The CDR3 nucleotides read TGTGCCAGCAGTACCGGGACAAGGCCCCTCAATGAGCAGTTCTTC. Translation gives CASSTGTRPLNEQFF.

At least ten counts were recorded for this clonotype. The V call is TRBV15, the J call TRBJ1-5; the match to TRBD1 covers 8 bases. The CDR3 consists of 15 residues. Germline loops: CDR1 LNHNV, CDR2 YYDKDF (reference sequence). With V trimmed by 4 bases and J by 5 bases, 7 bases remained unmatched. CDR3 sequence: CATSKDRGQDQPQHF. CDR3 bases: TGTGCCACCAGCAAAGACAGGGGCCAGGATCAGCCCCAGCATTTT.

There are many counts of this clonotype. The J gene is TRBJ2-7, the V gene TRBV10-3; D is tentatively TRBD1 or TRBD2 (5 bases each). V lost 0 bases to trimming and J lost 7 bases, with 10 bases between them. This CDR3 contains 13 residues. Looked up from germline, CDR1 is ENHRY and CDR2 is SYGVKD. The CDR3 is CAISESGVGEQYF. CDR3 bases: TGTGCCATCAGTGAGTCGGGGGTTGGGGAGCAGTACTTC.

At least ten counts were recorded for this clonotype. The chain couples TRBV7-8 to TRBJ2-1; D may match TRBD1 or TRBD2 (5 bases each). The V gene lost 5 bases and the J gene lost 5 bases, with 16 bases spanning the gap. Germline CDR1 and CDR2: SGHVS and FQNEAQ. There are 15 residues in the CDR3. This CDR3 reads CASSPSGGWDNEQFF. CDR3 sequence (DNA): TGTGCCAGCAGCCCCTCTGGGGGTTGGGACAATGAGCAGTTCTTC.

At least ten counts were recorded for this clonotype. V is TRBV12-3 or TRBV12-4 and J is TRBJ2-3, with a weak D call TRBD2 (5 bases). The length of the CDR3 is 14 residues. V was trimmed by 6 bases and J by 1 base, leaving 11 bases between them. CDR3 nucleotides: TGTGCCAGCAGCGGAGAGGGAGGCACAGATACGCAGTATTTT. Protein product: CASSGEGGTDTQYF.

This clonotype was seen at least ten times. The V call is TRBV27, the J call TRBJ1-2; 7 bases agree with TRBD1. Germline CDR1 and CDR2: MNHEY and SMNVEV (reference sequence). The CDR3 spans 14 residues. V lost 4 bases, J lost 5 bases, and 7 bases stayed unmatched. CDR3 coding DNA: TGTGCCAGCAGTTCTGGACAGGCGGGGTATGGCTACACCTTC. Translation: CASSSGQAGYGYTF.

This clonotype was picked up many times. The chain employs TRBV6-5 and TRBJ2-7; D could derive from TRBD1 or TRBD2 (5 bases each). The V end was cut by 3 bases, the J end by 1 base, with 13 bases between. The CDR3 length is 15 residues. Germline CDR1 reads MNHEY; CDR2 reads SVGAGI. CDR3 DNA sequence: TGTGCCAGCAGTTATGGGTCGGGACGGTCCTACGAGCAGTACTTC. Translating it yields CASSYGSGRSYEQYF.